The 26 T cell receptor beta chains reported below all come from one sample, sequenced in a study of T cell repertoires in cytomegalovirus infection. Each CDR3 protein is one row after TCRdb ran MiXCR on the reads. In the table there are around 490,000 distinct CDR3 sequences, roughly 29% of which are singletons. The sequenced sample consisted of PBMCs. These receptors all stem from a human donor in good health (CMV status not recorded). Some clones in this sample may be carry-over from other donors' samples.

V usage is TRBV29-1 and J usage is TRBJ1-4, with D maybe TRBD1 (5 bases). In germline, CDR1 is SQVTM, CDR2 ANQGSEA. This CDR3 has 13 amino acids. V was cut by 2 bases and J by 4 bases, with 8 bases left in between. CDR3 DNA sequence: TGCAGCGTTGAACATGACAGTAATGAAAAACTGTTTTTT. It yields the protein CSVEHDSNEKLFF.

This clonotype was observed a few times. The rearrangement uses TRBV11-3 and TRBJ2-2, with D perhaps matching TRBD1 or TRBD2 (6 bases each). CDR3 size: 18 residues. The germline V and J ends were trimmed by 0 bases and 0 bases, with 14 bases remaining between them. The germline CDR1 and CDR2 sequences are SGHNT and YENEEA. CDR3 DNA sequence: TGTGCCAGCAGCTTAGATAGGTGGGGGGCTACGAACACCGGGGAGCTGTTTTTT. Protein product: CASSLDRWGATNTGELFF.

This clonotype was observed a handful of times. The J gene is TRBJ1-1, the V gene TRBV7-9; D is unclear. The germline V gene has CDR1 SEHNR and CDR2 FQNEAQ (reference sequence). The CDR3 has 15 amino acids. V was trimmed by 3 bases and J by 4 bases, leaving 15 bases between them. CDR3: CASSFHRALGTEAFF. CDR3 nucleotides: TGTGCCAGCAGCTTCCACCGGGCCCTGGGCACTGAAGCTTTCTTT.

The sample holds a few counts of this clonotype. This chain uses TRBV11-2 with TRBJ2-1; a possible D gene is TRBD2 (5 bases). Germline CDR1 is SGHAT and CDR2 is FQNNGV. The CDR3 is 16 residues long. Trimming left V 4 bases short and J 0 bases short, with 13 bases between. CDR3 sequence (DNA): TGTGCCAGCAGCTACTCGGCGGGCCGCTCCTACAATGAGCAGTTCTTC. This encodes CASSYSAGRSYNEQFF.

The table lists this clonotype with many counts. The rearrangement links TRBV7-2 to TRBJ2-3; 7 bases align to TRBD2. Germline CDR1 is SGHTA and CDR2 is FQGNSA. CDR3 length equals 14 residues. Trimming removed 3 bases from V and 2 bases from J; junction bases left unmatched: 2. For the CDR3, the DNA is TGTGCCAGCAGCTTTGGGGGGGACACAGATACGCAGTATTTT. This translates into CASSFGGDTDTQYF.

This clonotype was picked up many times. The chain carries TRBV7-2 and TRBJ2-1; 7 nucleotides align to TRBD2. From germline, CDR1 is SGHTA and CDR2 FQGNSA. J gave up 2 bases and V 7 bases, and 8 bases lay outside the gene matches. The CDR3 extends over 15 amino acids. CDR3 sequence reads: CASTLGGGTYNEQFF. The CDR3 DNA reads as TGTGCCAGCACCTTGGGGGGGGGGACCTACAATGAGCAGTTCTTC.

This chain links TRBV4-1 with TRBJ2-2, with a weak D call TRBD2 (7 bases). The length of the CDR3 is 17 residues. Looked up from germline, CDR1 is MGHRA and CDR2 is YSYEKL. V gave up 0 bases and J gave up 0 bases, with 11 bases separating them. CDR3 sequence: CASSQDGGGANTGELFF. As DNA, the CDR3 is TGCGCCAGCAGCCAAGATGGGGGGGGCGCGAACACCGGGGAGCTGTTTTTT.

The rearrangement links TRBV9 to TRBJ1-2; no clear D. Deletions cut 0 bases from V and 2 bases from J, with 8 bases between. Per germline, CDR1 SGDLS and CDR2 YYNGEE. This CDR3 is 14 amino acids long. The CDR3 reads CASSVGGGNYGYTF. The CDR3 nucleotides are TGTGCCAGCAGCGTAGGCGGCGGGAACTATGGCTACACCTTC.

In this sample, this clonotype turned up many times. This chain joins TRBV11-3 and TRBJ2-1, with D perhaps matching TRBD2 (6 bases). CDR3 length equals 13 residues. The V gene lost 7 bases and the J gene lost 8 bases, with 15 bases spanning the gap. CDR1 is SGHNT, CDR2 YENEEA, per germline. The DNA of the CDR3 is TGTGCCAGCACCAACCCGGGAGACTATGAGCAGTTCTTC. Its translation is CASTNPGDYEQFF.

There are many counts of this clonotype. CDR3 nucleotide sequence: TGTGCCAGCAGCTTAGGTGGAAGCGGGGCCTCCTACAATGAGCAGTTCTTC. Translation gives CASSLGGSGASYNEQFF. The chain is built from TRBV7-8 and TRBJ2-1, with 7 bases identical to TRBD2. In germline, CDR1 is SGHVS, CDR2 FQNEAQ. The CDR3 spans 17 residues. V lost 1 base, J lost 0 bases, and 6 bases stayed unmatched.

The rearrangement joins TRBV6-6 to TRBJ2-1; 11 bases are shared with TRBD2. The V and J ends lost 6 bases and 15 bases, in that order; junction bases with no gene match: 10. The CDR3 is 13 amino acids. The germline V gene has CDR1 MNHNY and CDR2 SVGAGI (reference sequence). CDR3 sequence reads: CASRDGTSGSLFF. CDR3 DNA: TGTGCCAGCAGGGACGGTACTAGCGGGAGTCTGTTCTTC.

The rearrangement uses TRBV7-8 and TRBJ2-7; TRBD1 matches at 7 bases. Germline V gene lookup returns CDR1 SGHVS and CDR2 FQNEAQ. The CDR3 runs 14 residues. V was clipped by 6 bases and J by 3 bases; unmatched bases: 8. The CDR3 nucleotides read TGTGCCAGCAGTTCCGGGACAGTCTTCTACGAGCAGTACTTC. Translated, it gives CASSSGTVFYEQYF.

This clonotype was counted at least ten times. V usage is TRBV11-2 and J usage is TRBJ2-1, with 7 positions matching TRBD2. Trimming at V came to 1 base and at J to 4 bases, leaving 4 bases not matched to a gene. Germline lookup yields CDR1 SGHAT and CDR2 FQNNGV. CDR3 length: 15 amino acids. The chain's CDR3 is CASSLGGSPYNEQFF. The CDR3 bases are TGTGCCAGCAGCTTAGGCGGGAGTCCTTACAATGAGCAGTTCTTC. The variable domain in full, with the rest retrieved from reference TRBV11-2 and TRBJ2-1, is EAGVAQSPRYKIIEKRQSVAFWCNPISGHATLYWYQQILGQGPKLLIQFQNNGVVDDSQLPKDRFSAERLKGVDSTLKIQPAKLEDSAVYLCASSLGGSPYNEQFFGPGTRLTVL.

This clonotype was seen ten or more times. The chain carries TRBV7-8 and TRBJ1-6; 7 nucleotides line up with TRBD1. Germline assignment: CDR1 SGHVS and CDR2 FQNEAQ. V lost 2 bases, J lost 9 bases, and 10 bases stayed unmatched. The CDR3 loop spans 16 amino acids. The CDR3 loop reads CASSLYETGRSSPLHF. In DNA, the CDR3 is TGTGCCAGCAGCTTATATGAGACAGGGAGAAGTTCACCCCTCCACTTT.

CDR3: CASSLAAGWGEYNEQFF. As DNA, the CDR3 is TGTGCCAGCAGCTTAGCTGCAGGATGGGGAGAGTACAATGAGCAGTTCTTC. The J gene is TRBJ2-1, the V gene TRBV7-9; D may be TRBD2 (5 bases). Trimming took off 0 bases at V and 4 bases at J, with 16 bases between the two ends. The CDR3 spans 17 residues. CDR1 and CDR2 (germline): SEHNR, FQNEAQ (reference sequence).

This clonotype has more than one count but fewer than ten. The V and J genes are TRBV19 and TRBJ1-6; no reliable D call. Germline loops: CDR1 LNHDA, CDR2 SQIVND (reference sequence). The CDR3 extends over 14 amino acids. Between the trimmed V and J ends, which lost 3 bases and 7 bases, there was a span of 10 bases. CDR3 amino acids: CASSISVTNSPLHF. The CDR3 region has the DNA TGTGCCAGTAGTATCTCAGTTACCAATTCACCCCTCCACTTT.

The rearrangement joins TRBV11-2 to TRBJ1-2; D call uncertain. The CDR3 is made up of 13 amino acids. With 0 bases removed from V and 9 bases from J, the gap between germline ends came to 11 bases. CDR1 and CDR2 (germline): SGHAT, FQNNGV. Here the CDR3 reads CASSLDRGTSYTF. The CDR3 DNA reads TGTGCCAGCAGCTTAGATCGGGGTACCAGCTACACCTTC.

Remarks on this clonotype: The junction does not match germline at one end; this may be a read error. The chain links TRBV5-1 to TRBJ2-1; 8 bases align to TRBD2. CDR1 and CDR2 from the germline V gene are SGHRS and YFSETQ. The CDR3 loop spans 15 amino acids. The CDR3 DNA sequence: TGCGCCAGCAGCTTGGTAGCGGGGACCTACAGTGAGCAGTTCTTC. Protein product: CASSLVAGTYSEQFF.

Ten or more counts support this clonotype. The chain uses TRBV7-2 and TRBJ2-5; no firm D call. Germline V gives CDR1 SGHTA, CDR2 FQGNSA. The CDR3 is made up of 16 amino acids. V lost 2 bases to trimming and J lost 2 bases, with 15 bases between them. CDR3 amino acids: CASSLYSLTSQETQYF. In nucleotides, the CDR3 is TGTGCCAGCAGCTTATACAGCTTAACGTCACAAGAGACCCAGTACTTC.

The V and J genes are TRBV20-1 and TRBJ2-1; 9 positions agree with TRBD2. This CDR3 spans 12 amino acids. Trimming removed 3 bases from V and 8 bases from J; junction bases left unmatched: 2. Germline CDR1 reads DFQATT; CDR2 reads SNEGSKA (reference sequence). The CDR3 loop reads CSASGLAYEQFF. CDR3 coding DNA: TGCAGTGCTAGCGGACTAGCGTATGAGCAGTTCTTC.

The chain is built from TRBV5-4 and TRBJ1-3; no clear D gene. Trimming removed 6 bases from V and 2 bases from J, with 12 bases in between. Germline CDR1 SGHNT, CDR2 YYREEE (reference sequence). CDR3 length: 14 amino acids. The CDR3 nucleotides read TGTGCCAGCACCTTTGGCGGGGCTGGAAACACCATATATTTT. This sequence encodes CASTFGGAGNTIYF. The full variable domain, rest sourced from reference TRBV5-4 and TRBJ1-3, is ETGVTQSPTHLIKTRGQQVTLRCSSQSGHNTVSWYQQALGQGPQFIFQYYREEENGRGNFPPRFSGLQFPNYSSELNVNALELDDSALYLCASTFGGAGNTIYFGEGSWLTVV.

V and J are TRBV6-2 or TRBV6-3 and TRBJ2-7; 8 nucleotides match TRBD1. Looked up from germline, CDR1 is MNHEY and CDR2 is SVGEGT. This CDR3 comprises 14 residues. V was pared by 8 bases and J by 6 bases, with 12 bases of the junction left unmatched. Written as DNA, the CDR3 is TGTGCCAGCCGACGGACAGGGAATACAGTCGAGCAGTACTTC. This gives the protein CASRRTGNTVEQYF.

This clonotype turned up a few times. This may stem from a read error, because a much larger clone lies one nucleotide away. The chain links TRBV7-9 to TRBJ1-2; maybe TRBD1 (6 bases). V was clipped by 1 base and J by 4 bases, with 10 bases between them. There are 14 residues in the CDR3. Germline V gene sequence: CDR1 SEHNR, CDR2 FQNEAQ (reference sequence). Written as DNA, the CDR3 is TGTGCCAGCAGCTTAGGGGGGCAGACCTATGGCTACACCTTC. As protein: CASSLGGQTYGYTF.

The J gene is TRBJ2-5, the V gene TRBV5-4, with 8 bases matching TRBD2. Unmatched junction bases numbered 10, after V lost 4 bases and J lost 5 bases. The germline V gene has CDR1 SGHNT and CDR2 YYREEE (reference sequence). CDR3 length: 15 amino acids. As DNA, the CDR3 is TGTGCCAGCAGCCCGGCGGGGGGAGGCCGGGAGACCCAGTACTTC. It encodes CASSPAGGGRETQYF.

As for this clonotype: This may be a read error: a much more frequent sequence differs by one nucleotide. The V and J genes are TRBV7-2 and TRBJ2-1; a weak D match, TRBD2 (6 bases). The germline CDR1 and CDR2 sequences are SGHTA and FQGNSA. The CDR3 extends over 16 amino acids. The germline V and J ends were trimmed by 0 bases and 0 bases, with 9 bases remaining between them. The CDR3 sequence: CASSLAHGSSYNEQFF. CDR3 nucleotides: TGTGCCAGCAGCTTAGCGCACGGGAGCTCCTACAATGAGCAGTTCTTC.

V and J are TRBV19 and TRBJ1-2, with 7 bases that match TRBD1. This CDR3 has 14 residues. The junction had 7 bases not matched to a gene; V was cut back by 7 bases and J by 2 bases. The V gene's germline CDR1 is LNHDA and CDR2 SQIVND (reference sequence). Here the CDR3 DNA reads TGTGCCAGTACCCTACAGGGGCTAAACTATGGCTACACCTTC. The encoded protein is CASTLQGLNYGYTF.